Presented here are 8 T cell receptor beta chains from one specimen sequenced in a study of T cells in Graves' hyperthyroidism and ophthalmopathy. The CDR3 regions of TCR beta were amplified from RNA transcripts. First-round RT-PCR with HTBI primers amplified the TCR CDR3 region. From the multiplex PCR reads, TCRdb called clonotypes with MiXCR, one entry per CDR3 protein. This sample has around 490,000 distinct CDR3 sequences, with about 20% found just once. Sequencing used blood. Receptors were obtained from a man in his forties with Graves' ophthalmopathy.

The chain couples TRBV27 to TRBJ1-5; 12 bases are a match to TRBD1. The ends lost 6 bases at V and 7 bases at J; junction bases unmatched: 7. This CDR3 has 15 amino acids. Germline V gene data show CDR1 as MNHEY and CDR2 as SMNVEV (reference sequence). CDR3: CASRGTGGQGQPQHF. Here the CDR3 DNA reads TGTGCCAGCAGAGGGACAGGGGGCCAAGGCCAGCCCCAGCATTTT.

This clonotype was seen only a few times. The gene calls are TRBV6-1 and TRBJ2-6; 10 bases are shared with TRBD1. The V segment lost 5 bases and the J segment 1 base; nucleotides outside the gene matches: 11. CDR1 and CDR2 (germline): MNHNS, SASEGT. The CDR3 extends over 19 amino acids. The CDR3 region is CASSPLTGGAPSGANVLTF. DNA of the CDR3: TGTGCCAGCAGTCCTTTGACAGGGGGCGCCCCTTCTGGGGCCAACGTCCTGACTTTC.

In this sample, this clonotype turned up a few times. A read error is likely here: a far larger clone is one base away. This is likely a read error, given that the CDR3 carries no conserved phenylalanine or tryptophan at its end. The V gene is TRBV11-2, the J gene TRBJ2-5; D remains ambiguous. The CDR3 spans 10 residues. V lost 5 bases to trimming and J lost 5 bases, with 3 bases between them. Germline loops: CDR1 SGHAT, CDR2 FQNNGV. The CDR3 is CASSRETQYL. The CDR3 DNA reads as TGTGCCAGCAGCCGGGAGACCCAGTACCTC.

The table lists this clonotype with a few counts. The rearrangement links TRBV5-4 to TRBJ2-3, with D perhaps being TRBD1 or TRBD2 (5 bases each). CDR3 length equals 17 residues. The V and J ends lost 0 bases and 0 bases respectively, with 14 bases between them. Germline V gene lookup returns CDR1 SGHNT and CDR2 YYREEE (reference sequence). As DNA, the CDR3 is TGTGCCAGCAGCTTGGACCCCGGGACCCTTAGCACAGATACGCAGTATTTT. This codes for CASSLDPGTLSTDTQYF.

In DNA form, the CDR3 reads TGTGCCACCAGCCGCGGACAGGGATTGACTGAGCAGTTCTTC. This sequence encodes CATSRGQGLTEQFF. The chain uses TRBV15 and TRBJ2-1; 8 positions match TRBD1. With 5 bases clipped from V and 9 bases from J, the junction kept 9 bases outside the gene matches. CDR3 length equals 14 residues. Looked up from germline, CDR1 is LNHNV and CDR2 is YYDKDF (reference sequence).

This clonotype came up a few times. The chain links TRBV5-1 to TRBJ2-7; D perhaps matches TRBD2 (5 bases). The CDR3 has 14 residues. Germline values: CDR1 SGHRS, CDR2 YFSETQ. V gave up 2 bases and J gave up 2 bases, with 11 bases separating them. CDR3 region: CASSLMEAAYEQYF. CDR3 in DNA: TGCGCCAGCAGCTTAATGGAGGCGGCCTACGAGCAGTACTTC.

The CDR3: CASSMGQNQPQHF. The CDR3 DNA sequence: TGTGCCAGCAGTATGGGACAGAATCAGCCCCAGCATTTT. The chain recombines TRBV12-3 or TRBV12-4 with TRBJ1-5, with TRBD1 identical over 7 bases. The V and J ends lost 5 bases and 4 bases, in that order; junction bases with no gene match: 2. The CDR3 runs 13 residues.

This clonotype has ten or more counts. This chain joins TRBV30 and TRBJ1-1; TRBD1 matches 7 bases. CDR3 size: 13 residues. Germline-derived CDR1 and CDR2 are GTSNPN and SVGIG (reference sequence). The trim removed 5 bases at V and 2 bases at J, leaving 5 bases unmatched. In DNA, the CDR3 is TGTGCCTGGTCGGGACAGCATAACACTGAAGCTTTCTTT. It translates to CAWSGQHNTEAFF.